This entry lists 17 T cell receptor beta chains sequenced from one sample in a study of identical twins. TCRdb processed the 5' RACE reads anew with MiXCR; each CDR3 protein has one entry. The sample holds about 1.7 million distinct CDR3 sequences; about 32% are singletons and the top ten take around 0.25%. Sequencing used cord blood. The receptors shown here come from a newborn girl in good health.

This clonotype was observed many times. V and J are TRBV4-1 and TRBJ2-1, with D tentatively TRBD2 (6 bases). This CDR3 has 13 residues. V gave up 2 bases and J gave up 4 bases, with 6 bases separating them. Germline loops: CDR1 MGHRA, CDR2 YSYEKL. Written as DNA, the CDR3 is TGCGCCAGCAGCCAACTAGCGTACAATGAGCAGTTCTTC. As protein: CASSQLAYNEQFF.

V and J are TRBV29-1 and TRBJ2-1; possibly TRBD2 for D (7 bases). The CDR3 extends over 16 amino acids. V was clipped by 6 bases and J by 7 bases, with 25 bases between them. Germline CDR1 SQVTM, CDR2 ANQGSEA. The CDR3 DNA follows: TGCAGCGTGGCTAGCGGACGACAGGTGGGGCTAAATGAGCAGTTCTTC. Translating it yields CSVASGRQVGLNEQFF.

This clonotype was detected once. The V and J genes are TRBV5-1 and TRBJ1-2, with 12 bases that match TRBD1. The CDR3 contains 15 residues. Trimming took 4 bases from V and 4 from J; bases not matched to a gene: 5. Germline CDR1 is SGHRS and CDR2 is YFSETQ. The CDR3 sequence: CASSGDRGLSYGYTF. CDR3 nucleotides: TGCGCCAGCAGCGGGGACAGGGGGCTGTCCTATGGCTACACCTTC.

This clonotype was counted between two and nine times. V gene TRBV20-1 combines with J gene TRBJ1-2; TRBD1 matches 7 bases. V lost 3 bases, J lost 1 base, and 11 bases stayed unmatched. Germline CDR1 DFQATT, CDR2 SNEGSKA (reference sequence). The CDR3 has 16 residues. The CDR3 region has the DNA TGCAGTGCTAGTAGGTCCAGGGGGGGCGATAACTATGGCTACACCTTC. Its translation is CSASRSRGGDNYGYTF.

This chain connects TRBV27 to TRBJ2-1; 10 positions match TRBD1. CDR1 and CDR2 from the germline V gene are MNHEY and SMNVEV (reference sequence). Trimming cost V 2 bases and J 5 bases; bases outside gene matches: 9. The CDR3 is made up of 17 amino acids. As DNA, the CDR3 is TGTGCCAGCAGTTTACCATACCGGGACAGGGGTAACAATGAGCAGTTCTTC. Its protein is CASSLPYRDRGNNEQFF.

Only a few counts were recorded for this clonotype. CDR3 sequence: CASSQVPRRGYTF. In DNA form, the CDR3 reads TGTGCCAGCAGCCAAGTCCCTAGGAGAGGCTACACCTTC. The chain uses TRBV3-1 and TRBJ1-2; D unclear. The V end was cut by 1 base, the J end by 8 bases, with 11 bases between. The CDR3 is 13 residues long. Germline V CDR1 and CDR2: LGHDT, YNNKEL (reference sequence).

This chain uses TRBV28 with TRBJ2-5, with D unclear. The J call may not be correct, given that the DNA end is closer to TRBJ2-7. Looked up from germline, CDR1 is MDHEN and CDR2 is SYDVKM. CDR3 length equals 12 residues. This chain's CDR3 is CASSLCFYEQYF. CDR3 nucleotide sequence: TGTGCCAGCAGTTTATGCTTCTACGAGCAGTACTTC.

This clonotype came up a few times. The CDR3 DNA reads as TGTGCCAGCAGCCATCCGCCGGGACAGGGGAATGAAAAACTGTTTTTT. Translation gives CASSHPPGQGNEKLFF. The chain links TRBV3-1 to TRBJ1-4; 10 bases are shared with TRBD1. Trimming took 3 bases from V and 5 from J; bases not matched to a gene: 6. This CDR3 is built from 16 residues. CDR1 is LGHDT, CDR2 YNNKEL, per germline (reference sequence).

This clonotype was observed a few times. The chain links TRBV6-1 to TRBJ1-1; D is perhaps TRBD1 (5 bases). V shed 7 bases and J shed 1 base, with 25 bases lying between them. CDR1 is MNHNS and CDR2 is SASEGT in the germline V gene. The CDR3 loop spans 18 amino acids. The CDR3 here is CASTPQGHYFNGNTEAFF. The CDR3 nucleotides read TGTGCCAGCACCCCTCAGGGTCATTACTTTAATGGGAACACTGAAGCTTTCTTT.

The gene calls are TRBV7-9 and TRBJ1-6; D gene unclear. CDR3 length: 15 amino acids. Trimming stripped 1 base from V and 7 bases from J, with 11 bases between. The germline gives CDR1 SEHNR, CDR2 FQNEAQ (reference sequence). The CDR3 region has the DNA TGTGCCAGCAGCTTAGAAGCGGGGTCCAATTCACCCCTCCACTTT. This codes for CASSLEAGSNSPLHF. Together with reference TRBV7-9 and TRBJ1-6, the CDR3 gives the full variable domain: DTGVSQNPRHKITKRGQNVTFRCDPISEHNRLYWYRQTLGQGPEFLTYFQNEAQLEKSRLLSDRFSAERPKGSFSTLEIQRTEQGDSAMYLCASSLEAGSNSPLHFGNGTRLTVT.

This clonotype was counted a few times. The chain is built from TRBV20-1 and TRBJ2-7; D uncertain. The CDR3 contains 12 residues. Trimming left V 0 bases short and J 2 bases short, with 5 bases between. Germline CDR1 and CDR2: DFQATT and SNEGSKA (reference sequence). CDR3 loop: CSARDHAYEQYF. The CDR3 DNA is TGCAGTGCTAGAGATCATGCCTACGAGCAGTACTTC.

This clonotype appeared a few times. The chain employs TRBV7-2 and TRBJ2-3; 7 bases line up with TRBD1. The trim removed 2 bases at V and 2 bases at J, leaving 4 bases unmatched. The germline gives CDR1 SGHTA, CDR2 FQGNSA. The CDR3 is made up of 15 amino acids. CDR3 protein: CASSLRTGYTDTQYF. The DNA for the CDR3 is TGTGCCAGCAGCTTACGGACAGGATACACAGATACGCAGTATTTT.

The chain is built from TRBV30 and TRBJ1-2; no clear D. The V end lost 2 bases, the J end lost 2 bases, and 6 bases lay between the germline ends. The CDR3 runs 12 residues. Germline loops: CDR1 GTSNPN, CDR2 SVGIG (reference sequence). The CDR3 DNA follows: TGTGCCTGGAGTTGGGAGAACTATGGCTACACCTTC. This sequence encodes CAWSWENYGYTF.

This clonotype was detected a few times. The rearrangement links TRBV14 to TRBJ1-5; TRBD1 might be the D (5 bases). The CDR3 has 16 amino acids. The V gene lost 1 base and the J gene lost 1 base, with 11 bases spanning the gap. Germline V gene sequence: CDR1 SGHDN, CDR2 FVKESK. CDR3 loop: CASSQGTRASNQPQHF. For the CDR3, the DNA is TGTGCCAGCAGCCAAGGTACCAGGGCCAGCAATCAGCCCCAGCATTTT.

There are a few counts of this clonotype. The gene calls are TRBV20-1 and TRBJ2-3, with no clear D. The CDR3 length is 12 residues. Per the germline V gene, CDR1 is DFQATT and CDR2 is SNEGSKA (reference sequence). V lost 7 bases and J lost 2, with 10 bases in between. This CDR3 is CSVPSFTDTQYF. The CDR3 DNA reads TGCAGTGTCCCGAGTTTCACAGATACGCAGTATTTT.

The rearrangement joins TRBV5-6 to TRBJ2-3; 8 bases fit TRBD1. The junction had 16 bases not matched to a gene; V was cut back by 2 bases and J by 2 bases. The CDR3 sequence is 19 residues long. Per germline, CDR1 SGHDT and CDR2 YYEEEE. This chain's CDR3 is CASSFWQGAALGYTDTQYF. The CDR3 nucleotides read TGTGCCAGCAGCTTTTGGCAGGGGGCTGCCCTGGGGTACACAGATACGCAGTATTTT.

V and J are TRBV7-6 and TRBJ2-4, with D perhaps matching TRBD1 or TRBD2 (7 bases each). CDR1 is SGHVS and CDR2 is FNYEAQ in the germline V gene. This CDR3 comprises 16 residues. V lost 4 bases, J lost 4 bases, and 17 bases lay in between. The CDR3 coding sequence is TGTGCCAGCAGCTCTCGACAGGGAGGGCAGAAAAACATTCAGTACTTC. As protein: CASSSRQGGQKNIQYF. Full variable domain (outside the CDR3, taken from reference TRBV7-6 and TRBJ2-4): GAGVSQSPRYKVTKRGQDVALRCDPISGHVSLYWYRQALGQGPEFLTYFNYEAQQDKSGLPNDRFSAERPEGSISTLTIQRTEQRDSAMYRCASSSRQGGQKNIQYFGAGTRLSVL.